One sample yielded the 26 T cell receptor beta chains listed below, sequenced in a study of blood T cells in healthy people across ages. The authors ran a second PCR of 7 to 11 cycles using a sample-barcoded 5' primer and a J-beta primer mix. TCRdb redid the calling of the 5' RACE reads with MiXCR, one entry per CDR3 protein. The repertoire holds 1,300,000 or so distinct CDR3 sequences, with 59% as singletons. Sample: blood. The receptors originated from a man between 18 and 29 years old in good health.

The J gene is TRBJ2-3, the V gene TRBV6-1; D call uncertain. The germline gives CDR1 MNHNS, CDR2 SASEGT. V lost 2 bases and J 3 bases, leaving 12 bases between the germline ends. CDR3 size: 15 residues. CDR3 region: CASSETYVSTDTQYF. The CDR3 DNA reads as TGTGCCAGCAGTGAAACATATGTATCTACAGATACGCAGTATTTT.

The CDR3: CASSRRQGSYNEQYF. The CDR3 nucleotides read TGTGCCAGCAGCCGGAGACAGGGTTCCTACAATGAGCAGTACTTC. The gene calls are TRBV6-5 and TRBJ2-1; 7 bases map to TRBD1. TRBJ2-7 explains the end of the DNA better; the J call may be wrong. This CDR3 region has 15 residues. Germline V gene data show CDR1 as MNHEY and CDR2 as SVGAGI.

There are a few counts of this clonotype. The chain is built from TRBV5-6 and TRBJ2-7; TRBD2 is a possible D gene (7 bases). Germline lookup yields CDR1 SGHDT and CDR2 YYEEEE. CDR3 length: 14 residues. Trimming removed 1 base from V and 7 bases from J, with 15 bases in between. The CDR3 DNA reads TGTGCCAGCAGCTTGACGGGGGGCTTTTGGGAGCAGTACTTC. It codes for CASSLTGGFWEQYF.

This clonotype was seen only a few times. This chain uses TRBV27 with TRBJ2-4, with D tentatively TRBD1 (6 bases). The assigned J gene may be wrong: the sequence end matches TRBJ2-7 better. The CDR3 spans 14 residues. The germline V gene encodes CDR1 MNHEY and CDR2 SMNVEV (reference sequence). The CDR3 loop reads CASSLGQRAYEQYF. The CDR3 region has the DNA TGTGCCAGCAGTTTGGGACAACGTGCCTACGAGCAGTACTTC.

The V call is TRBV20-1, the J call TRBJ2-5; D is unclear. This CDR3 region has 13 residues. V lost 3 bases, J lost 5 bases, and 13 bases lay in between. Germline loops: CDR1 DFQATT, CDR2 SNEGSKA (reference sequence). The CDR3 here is CSASPLVGETQYF. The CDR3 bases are TGCAGTGCTAGTCCCTTAGTAGGGGAGACCCAGTACTTC.

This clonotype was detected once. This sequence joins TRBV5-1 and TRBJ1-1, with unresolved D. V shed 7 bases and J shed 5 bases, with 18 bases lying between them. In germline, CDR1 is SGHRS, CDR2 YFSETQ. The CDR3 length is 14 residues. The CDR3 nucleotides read TGCGCCAGCCGAGCGGGGTGGCGTACTACTGAAGCTTTCTTT. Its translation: CASRAGWRTTEAFF.

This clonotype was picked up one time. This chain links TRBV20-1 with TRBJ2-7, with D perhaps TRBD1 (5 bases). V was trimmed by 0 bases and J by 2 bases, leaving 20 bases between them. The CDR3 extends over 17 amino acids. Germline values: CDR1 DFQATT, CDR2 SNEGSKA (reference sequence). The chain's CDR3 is CSARDLRLTAYTYEQYF. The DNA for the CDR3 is TGCAGTGCTAGAGATCTTCGCCTGACAGCGTATACCTACGAGCAGTACTTC.

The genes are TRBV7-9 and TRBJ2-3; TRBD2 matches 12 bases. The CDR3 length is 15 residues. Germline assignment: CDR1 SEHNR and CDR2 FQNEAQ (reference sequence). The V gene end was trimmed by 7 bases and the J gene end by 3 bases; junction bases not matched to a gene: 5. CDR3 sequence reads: CASKTSGRITDTQYF. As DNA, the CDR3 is TGTGCCAGCAAGACTAGCGGGAGAATAACAGATACGCAGTATTTT.

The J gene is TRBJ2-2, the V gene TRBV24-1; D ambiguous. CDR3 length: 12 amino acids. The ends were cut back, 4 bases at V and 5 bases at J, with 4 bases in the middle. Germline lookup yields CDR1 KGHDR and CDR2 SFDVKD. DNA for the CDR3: TGTGCCACCAGTGAGGGAACCGGGGAGCTGTTTTTT. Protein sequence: CATSEGTGELFF.

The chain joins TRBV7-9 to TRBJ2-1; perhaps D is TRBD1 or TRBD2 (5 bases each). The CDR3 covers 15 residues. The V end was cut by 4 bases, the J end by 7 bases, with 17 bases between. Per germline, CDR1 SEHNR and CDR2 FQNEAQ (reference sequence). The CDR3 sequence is CASSYGTPSGNEQFF. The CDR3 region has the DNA TGTGCCAGCAGCTACGGGACCCCGAGCGGAAATGAGCAGTTCTTC. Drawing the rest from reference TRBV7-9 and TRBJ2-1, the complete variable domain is DTGVSQNPRHKITKRGQNVTFRCDPISEHNRLYWYRQTLGQGPEFLTYFQNEAQLEKSRLLSDRFSAERPKGSFSTLEIQRTEQGDSAMYLCASSYGTPSGNEQFFGPGTRLTVL.

Here the CDR3 reads CASSYSPTGDNFYGYTF. The DNA for the CDR3 is TGTGCCAGCAGTTACTCGCCGACAGGGGATAATTTCTATGGCTACACCTTC. This chain links TRBV6-6 with TRBJ1-2; 8 bases fit TRBD1. Germline V CDR1 and CDR2: MNHNY, SVGAGI (reference sequence). Losses at the gene ends were 0 bases for V and 4 bases for J; bases not matched to a gene: 10. The CDR3 has 17 amino acids.

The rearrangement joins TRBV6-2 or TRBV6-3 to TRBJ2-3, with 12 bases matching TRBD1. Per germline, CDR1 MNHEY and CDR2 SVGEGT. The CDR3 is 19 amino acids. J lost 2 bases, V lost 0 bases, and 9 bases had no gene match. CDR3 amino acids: CASSYSPGQGASVTDTQYF. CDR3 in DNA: TGTGCCAGCAGTTACTCGCCGGGACAGGGGGCGTCGGTCACAGATACGCAGTATTTT.

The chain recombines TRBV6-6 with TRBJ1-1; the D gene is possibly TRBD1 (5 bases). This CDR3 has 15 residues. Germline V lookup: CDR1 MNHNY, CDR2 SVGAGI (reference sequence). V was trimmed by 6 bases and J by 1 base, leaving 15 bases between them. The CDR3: CASSNRDAGNTEAFF. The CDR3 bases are TGTGCCAGCAGCAACCGGGACGCGGGGAACACTGAAGCTTTCTTT.

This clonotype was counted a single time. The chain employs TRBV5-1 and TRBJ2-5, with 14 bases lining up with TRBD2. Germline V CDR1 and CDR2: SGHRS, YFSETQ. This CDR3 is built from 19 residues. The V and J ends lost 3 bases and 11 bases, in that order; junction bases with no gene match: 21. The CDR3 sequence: CASSSDLDGTSGGRYEQYF. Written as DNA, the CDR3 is TGCGCCAGCAGCTCGGACCTGGACGGGACTAGCGGGGGTAGGTATGAGCAGTACTTC.

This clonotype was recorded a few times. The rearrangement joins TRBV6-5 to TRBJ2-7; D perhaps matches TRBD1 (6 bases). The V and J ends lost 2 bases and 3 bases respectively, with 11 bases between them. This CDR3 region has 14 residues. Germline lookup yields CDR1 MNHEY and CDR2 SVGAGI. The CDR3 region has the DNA TGTGCCAGCAGTTACGGAGGACAGATCTACGAGCAGTACTTC. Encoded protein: CASSYGGQIYEQYF.

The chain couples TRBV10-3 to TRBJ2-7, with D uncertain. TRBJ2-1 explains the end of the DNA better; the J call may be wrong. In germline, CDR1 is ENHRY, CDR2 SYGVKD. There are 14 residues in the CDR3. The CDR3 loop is CAISESIERHEQFF. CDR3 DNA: TGTGCCATCAGTGAGTCAATAGAAAGGCATGAGCAGTTCTTC.

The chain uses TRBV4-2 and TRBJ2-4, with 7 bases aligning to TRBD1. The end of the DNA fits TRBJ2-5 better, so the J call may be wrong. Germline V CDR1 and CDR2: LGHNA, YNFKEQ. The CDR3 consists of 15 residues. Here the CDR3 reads CASSPYHRGQETQYF. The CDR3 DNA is TGTGCCAGCAGCCCTTACCACAGGGGCCAAGAGACCCAGTACTTC.

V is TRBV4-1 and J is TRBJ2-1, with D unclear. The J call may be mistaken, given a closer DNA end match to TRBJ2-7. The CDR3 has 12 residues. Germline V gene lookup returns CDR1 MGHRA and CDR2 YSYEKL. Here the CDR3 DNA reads TGCGCCAGCAGCCAGGGTATGAGCGAGCAGTACTTC. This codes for CASSQGMSEQYF.

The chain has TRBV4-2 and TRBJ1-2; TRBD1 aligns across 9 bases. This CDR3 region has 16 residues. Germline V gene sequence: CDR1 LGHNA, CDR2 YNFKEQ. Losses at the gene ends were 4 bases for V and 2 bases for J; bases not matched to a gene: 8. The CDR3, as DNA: TGTGCCAGCAGCCTATGGAACAGGGGGCCCAACTATGGCTACACCTTC. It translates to CASSLWNRGPNYGYTF.

The DNA of the CDR3 is TGCAGCGTCGCCCACCTAGCGGGTCTGGGCGCAGATACGCAGTATTTT. Its translation is CSVAHLAGLGADTQYF. V and J are TRBV29-1 and TRBJ2-3, with 8 positions matching TRBD2. CDR3 length equals 16 residues. CDR1 is SQVTM, CDR2 ANQGSEA, per germline. Losses at the gene ends were 6 bases for V and 4 bases for J; bases not matched to a gene: 15.

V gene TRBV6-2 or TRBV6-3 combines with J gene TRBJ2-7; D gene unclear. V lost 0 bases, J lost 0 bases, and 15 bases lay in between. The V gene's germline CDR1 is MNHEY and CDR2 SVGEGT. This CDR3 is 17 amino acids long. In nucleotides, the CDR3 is TGTGCCAGCAGTTACTCTCCCCCGAGTCCGTACTCCTACGAGCAGTACTTC. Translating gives CASSYSPPSPYSYEQYF.

CDR3 loop: CASSSGRGAVGELFF. In nucleotides, the CDR3 is TGTGCCAGCAGTTCGGGTAGGGGGGCGGTCGGGGAGCTGTTTTTT. The genes are TRBV12-3 or TRBV12-4 and TRBJ2-2; the D call may be TRBD1 or TRBD2 (6 bases each). This CDR3 comprises 15 residues. V lost 4 bases and J 7 bases, leaving 16 bases between the germline ends.

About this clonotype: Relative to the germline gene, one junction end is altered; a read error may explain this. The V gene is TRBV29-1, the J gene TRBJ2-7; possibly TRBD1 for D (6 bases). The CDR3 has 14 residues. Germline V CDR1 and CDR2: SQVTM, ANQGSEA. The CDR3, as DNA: TGCGGCGTTGAAGAGGGGGTCGAAACCTACGAGCAGTACTTC. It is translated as CGVEEGVETYEQYF.

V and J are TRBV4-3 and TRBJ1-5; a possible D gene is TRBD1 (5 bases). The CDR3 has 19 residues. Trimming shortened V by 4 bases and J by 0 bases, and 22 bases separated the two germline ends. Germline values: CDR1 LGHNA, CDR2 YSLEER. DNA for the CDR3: TGCGCCAGCAGCCTAGATCGTCAAGATGGGACTTTTAGCAATCAGCCCCAGCATTTT. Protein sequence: CASSLDRQDGTFSNQPQHF.

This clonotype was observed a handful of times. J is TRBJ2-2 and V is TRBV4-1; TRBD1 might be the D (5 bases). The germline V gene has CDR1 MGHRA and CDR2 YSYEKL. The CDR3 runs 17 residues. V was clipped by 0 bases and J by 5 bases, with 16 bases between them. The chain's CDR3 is CASSQDPTGYRTGELFF. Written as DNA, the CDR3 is TGCGCCAGCAGCCAAGATCCCACCGGCTACAGGACCGGGGAGCTGTTTTTT.

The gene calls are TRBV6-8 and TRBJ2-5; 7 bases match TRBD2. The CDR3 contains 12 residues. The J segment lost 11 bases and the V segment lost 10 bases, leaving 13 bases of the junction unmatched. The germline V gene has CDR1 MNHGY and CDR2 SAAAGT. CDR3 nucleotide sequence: TGTGCCACAAGAGAGCGGGAATGGGAGCAGTACTTC. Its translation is CATREREWEQYF.